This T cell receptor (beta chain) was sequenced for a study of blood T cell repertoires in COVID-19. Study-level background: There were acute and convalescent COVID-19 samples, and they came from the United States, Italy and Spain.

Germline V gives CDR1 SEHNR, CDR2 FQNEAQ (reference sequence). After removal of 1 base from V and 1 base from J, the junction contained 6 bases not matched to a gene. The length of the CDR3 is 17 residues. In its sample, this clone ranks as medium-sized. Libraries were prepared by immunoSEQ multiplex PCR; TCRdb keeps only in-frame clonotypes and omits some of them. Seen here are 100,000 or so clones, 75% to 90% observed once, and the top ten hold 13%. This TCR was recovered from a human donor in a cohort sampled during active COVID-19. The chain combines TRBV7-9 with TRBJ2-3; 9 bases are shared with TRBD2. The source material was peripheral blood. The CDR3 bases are TGTGCCAGCAGCTTAGGTACAGCGGGGGGCCGCACAGATACGCAGTATTTT. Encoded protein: CASSLGTAGGRTDTQYF.